Below are 15 T cell receptor beta chains sequenced from a single sample in a study of CD8+CD57+ T cells in acquired aplastic anemia. Genomic DNA was employed as the template in profiling TCR beta VDJ and CDR3. TCRdb re-called the reads with MiXCR, one entry per CDR3 protein. The sample carries about 210,000 distinct CDR3 sequences, 30% to 40% recorded once. The sample consisted of sorted CD4+, CD8+, or CD8+CD57+ T cells (not recorded which) from PBMCs. These receptors were collected from a human donor in good health, serving as a control.

The chain couples TRBV4-1 to TRBJ2-3; D is unresolved. This CDR3 spans 17 amino acids. The germline CDR1 and CDR2 sequences are MGHRA and YSYEKL. V shed 2 bases and J shed 5 bases, with 20 bases lying between them. CDR3 region: CASSQIGRGPGGDTQYF. The CDR3 bases are TGCGCCAGCAGCCAAATAGGCCGAGGACCTGGCGGAGATACGCAGTATTTT.

The chain couples TRBV7-6 to TRBJ1-1, with 7 bases aligning to TRBD1. With 4 bases clipped from V and 5 bases from J, the junction kept 1 base outside the gene matches. The CDR3 consists of 12 residues. From germline, CDR1 is SGHVS and CDR2 FNYEAQ. CDR3 residues: CASSSTGTEAFF. In DNA, the CDR3 is TGTGCCAGCAGCTCGACAGGGACTGAAGCTTTCTTT.

This clonotype was counted ten times or more. V usage is TRBV29-1 and J usage is TRBJ1-2, with TRBD1 identical over 10 bases. Trimming at V came to 3 bases and at J to 8 bases, leaving 6 bases not matched to a gene. Per the germline V gene, CDR1 is SQVTM and CDR2 is ANQGSEA. The length of the CDR3 is 13 residues. DNA for the CDR3: TGCAGCGTTGATAGGGGACAGGGGCGCGGCTACACCTTC. This codes for CSVDRGQGRGYTF. Full variable domain (remainder filled in from reference TRBV29-1 and TRBJ1-2): SAVISQKPSRDICQRGTSLTIQCQVDSQVTMMFWYRQQPGQSLTLIATANQGSEATYESGFVIDKFPISRPNLTFSTLTVSNMSPEDSSIYLCSVDRGQGRGYTFGSGTRLTVV.

The V and J genes are TRBV9 and TRBJ2-2; the match to TRBD2 covers 10 bases. CDR1 and CDR2 (germline): SGDLS, YYNGEE. V dropped 4 bases and J dropped 1; count of bases not matched to a gene: 7. CDR3 size: 17 residues. The CDR3 nucleotides are TGTGCCAGCAGCCCCCGGACTAGCGGATTGAACACCGGGGAGCTGTTTTTT. As protein: CASSPRTSGLNTGELFF. Drawing the rest from reference TRBV9 and TRBJ2-2, the complete variable domain is DSGVTQTPKHLITATGQRVTLRCSPRSGDLSVYWYQQSLDQGLQFLIQYYNGEERAKGNILERFSAQQFPDLHSELNLSSLELGDSALYFCASSPRTSGLNTGELFFGEGSRLTVL.

Notes on this clonotype: A much larger clone lies one base from this, so it may be a read error. The CDR3, as DNA: TGTGCCAGCAGCTTATGGGGGAGTACGCAGTATTTT. This encodes CASSLWGSTQYF. The chain has TRBV7-3 and TRBJ2-3, with D tentatively TRBD1 or TRBD2 (5 bases each). The CDR3 totals 12 residues. V was shortened by 2 bases and J by 8 bases, with 8 bases between the two germline ends. The germline V gene encodes CDR1 SGHTA and CDR2 FQGTGA.

The rearrangement joins TRBV2 to TRBJ1-5, with 9 bases identical to TRBD1. The CDR3 consists of 14 residues. Germline loops: CDR1 SNHLY, CDR2 FYNNEI. Trimming removed 8 bases from V and 6 bases from J; junction bases left unmatched: 8. The DNA of the CDR3 is TGTGCCAGCGGAGGACAGGGGAAGGGTCAGCCCCAGCATTTT. It yields the protein CASGGQGKGQPQHF. The full variable domain, its missing parts supplied by reference TRBV2 and TRBJ1-5, is EPEVTQTPSHQVTQMGQEVILRCVPISNHLYFYWYRQILGQKVEFLVSFYNNEISEKSEIFDDQFSVERPDGSNFTLKIRSTKLEDSAMYFCASGGQGKGQPQHFGDGTRLSIL.

The V gene is TRBV29-1, the J gene TRBJ1-2, with TRBD1 matching over 8 bases. With 5 bases clipped from V and 6 bases from J, the junction kept 8 bases outside the gene matches. This CDR3 has 13 residues. Germline CDR1 is SQVTM and CDR2 is ANQGSEA. The CDR3 region has the DNA TGCAGCGTTCCACGGACAGGGATGGATGGCTACACCTTC. The encoded protein is CSVPRTGMDGYTF.

This clonotype showed up many times. This sequence joins TRBV7-8 and TRBJ1-1, with D possibly matching TRBD1 (5 bases). The CDR3 is 15 amino acids. V gave up 4 bases and J gave up 1 base, with 13 bases separating them. Germline assignment: CDR1 SGHVS and CDR2 FQNEAQ. CDR3 region: CASSSRDGKNTEAFF. In DNA, the CDR3 is TGTGCCAGCAGCTCAAGGGACGGTAAGAACACTGAAGCTTTCTTT.

This CDR3 reads CASSQERAASYEQYF. The DNA of the CDR3 is TGCGCCAGCAGCCAAGAGAGAGCGGCCTCCTACGAGCAGTACTTC. The chain recombines TRBV4-3 with TRBJ2-7; tentatively, D is TRBD2 (5 bases). V was pared by 0 bases and J by 0 bases, with 9 bases between. Germline loops: CDR1 LGHNA, CDR2 YSLEER. The CDR3 runs to 15 residues.

J is TRBJ1-6 and V is TRBV10-3; D perhaps matches TRBD1 (5 bases). This CDR3 is built from 17 residues. V shed 0 bases and J shed 10 bases, with 19 bases lying between them. Germline V CDR1 and CDR2: ENHRY, SYGVKD. As DNA, the CDR3 is TGTGCCATCAGTGAGTCCCCCTTCCGACAGCCTGGGTCACCCCTCCACTTT. It specifies CAISESPFRQPGSPLHF.

This clonotype has a handful of counts. A much larger clone is a single base away; this may be a read error. The conserved final phenylalanine or tryptophan is absent from the CDR3, which likely points to a read error. The chain employs TRBV5-1 and TRBJ2-5, with 9 bases that match TRBD1. The DNA end is a closer match to TRBJ2-7, so the J assignment may be wrong. The germline CDR1 and CDR2 sequences are SGHRS and YFSETQ. The CDR3 has 15 amino acids. DNA for the CDR3: TGCGCCAGCAGCTCGGCTGGGACAGGGAACTACGAGCAGTACCTC. Amino acid sequence: CASSSAGTGNYEQYL.

This sequence joins TRBV4-1 and TRBJ2-1, with 7 positions matching TRBD2. The ends lost 4 bases at V and 3 bases at J; junction bases unmatched: 6. The germline CDR1 and CDR2 sequences are MGHRA and YSYEKL. The CDR3 covers 15 residues. For the CDR3, the DNA is TGCGCCAGCAGCCGCTTGTCTAGCGGCTACAATGAGCAGTTCTTC. Translation: CASSRLSSGYNEQFF.

As for this clonotype: It may be a read error: a sequence one base away is much more abundant. This sequence joins TRBV19 and TRBJ1-3; D perhaps matches TRBD1 (5 bases). The CDR3 covers 15 residues. Looked up from germline, CDR1 is LNHDA and CDR2 is SQIVND (reference sequence). The CDR3 here is CASSTYRISGNTVYF. The CDR3 coding sequence is TGTGCCAGTAGTACCTACAGGATCTCTGGAAACACCGTATATTTT.

This chain joins TRBV6-1 and TRBJ2-1; maybe TRBD1 (6 bases). This CDR3 spans 15 amino acids. Per the germline V gene, CDR1 is MNHNS and CDR2 is SASEGT. Trimming cost V 4 bases and J 3 bases, with 13 bases left between them. The CDR3 nucleotides read TGTGCCAGCAGTGTAATGGGGGCCCTCTACAATGAGCAGTTCTTC. Amino acids: CASSVMGALYNEQFF.

By share, this clonotype ranks as medium-sized. The genes are TRBV10-3 and TRBJ1-6, with D maybe TRBD1 (6 bases). The length of the CDR3 is 13 residues. V dropped 4 bases and J dropped 6 bases, with 7 bases sitting between them. The germline V gene has CDR1 ENHRY and CDR2 SYGVKD. The DNA for the CDR3 is TGTGCCATCAGTGCGGACAGTAATTCACCCCTCCACTTT. This gives the protein CAISADSNSPLHF.